The clone carrying this T cell receptor (beta chain) came up a few times. This entry comes from a study of response to subunit inactivated influenza vaccine. Using its own MiXCR run on the RT-PCR reads, TCRdb lists one record per CDR3 protein. The repertoire holds approximately 500,000 distinct CDR3 sequences, with approximately 15% as singletons. V shed 10 bases and J shed 2 bases, with 15 bases lying between them. Per germline, CDR1 MNHNS and CDR2 SASEGT. This CDR3 is 13 amino acids long. The chain recombines TRBV6-1 with TRBJ2-7; maybe TRBD1 (6 bases). The sequences come from PBMCs from blood, collected 11 to 12 days after vaccination. The clonotype was recovered from a man aged 50-59 years who received an inactivated influenza vaccine. This CDR3 is CATGWAGAYEQYF. CDR3 DNA sequence: TGTGCCACCGGGTGGGCAGGGGCCTACGAGCAGTACTTC.